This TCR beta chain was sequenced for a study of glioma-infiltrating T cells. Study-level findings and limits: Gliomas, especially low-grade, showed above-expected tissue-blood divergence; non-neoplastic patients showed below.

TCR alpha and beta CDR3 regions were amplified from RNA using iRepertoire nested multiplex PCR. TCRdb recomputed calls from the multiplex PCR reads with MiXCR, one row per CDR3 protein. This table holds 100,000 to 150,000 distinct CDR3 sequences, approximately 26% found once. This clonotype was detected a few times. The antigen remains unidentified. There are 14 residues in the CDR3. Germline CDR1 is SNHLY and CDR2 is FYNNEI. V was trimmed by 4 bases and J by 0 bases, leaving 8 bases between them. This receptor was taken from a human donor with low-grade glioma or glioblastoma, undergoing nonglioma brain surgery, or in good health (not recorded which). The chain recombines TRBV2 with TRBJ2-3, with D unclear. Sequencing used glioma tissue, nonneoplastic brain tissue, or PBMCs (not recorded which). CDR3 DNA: TGTGCCAGCAGTGGGGTCCGAAGCACAGATACGCAGTATTTT. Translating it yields CASSGVRSTDTQYF.